These T cell receptor beta chains were read from a single sample in a study of T cell responses to AZD1222 COVID-19 vaccine. Only in-frame clones appear in the TCRdb table, and some are missing; sequencing was by immunoSEQ multiplex PCR. This table has about 78,000 clones, 75% to 95% appearing once. Here the sequenced sample was peripheral blood, taken 28 days after the second AZD1222 dose. Receptors were obtained from an adult who received the AZD1222 COVID-19 vaccine. The CDR3 runs from the conserved cysteine through the conserved F or W. D genes are given only for firm matches. Not all rows give a size; the values are once, few, many and, for expanded clones, a class.

v_call: TRBV11-1
d_call: .
j_call: TRBJ2-2
clone_size: .
cdr3_aa: CASSYTGELFF
cdr3_nt: TGTGCCAGCAGCTACACCGGGGAGCTGTTTTTT

v_call: TRBV6-5
d_call: TRBD2
j_call: TRBJ2-1
clone_size: .
cdr3_aa: CASSPLAGAYNEQFF
cdr3_nt: TGTGCCAGCAGTCCCCTAGCGGGGGCCTACAATGAGCAGTTCTTC

v_call: TRBV6-5
d_call: .
j_call: TRBJ2-1
clone_size: .
cdr3_aa: CASRTGTENEQFF
cdr3_nt: TGTGCCAGCAGAACCGGGACGGAGAATGAGCAGTTCTTC

v_call: TRBV3-1/TRBV3-2
d_call: .
j_call: TRBJ1-3
clone_size: .
cdr3_aa: CASSHEPSFSGNTIYF
cdr3_nt: TGTGCCAGCAGCCATGAACCATCCTTCTCTGGAAACACCATATATTTT

v_call: TRBV20-1
d_call: .
j_call: TRBJ1-2
clone_size: .
cdr3_aa: CSASSYGYTF
cdr3_nt: TGCAGTGCTAGTTCGTATGGCTACACCTTC

v_call: TRBV19
d_call: .
j_call: TRBJ1-3
clone_size: .
cdr3_aa: CATLNSGNTIYF
cdr3_nt: TGTGCCACCCTTAACTCTGGAAACACCATATATTTT

v_call: TRBV7-9
d_call: .
j_call: TRBJ2-1
clone_size: .
cdr3_aa: CASSASLTSRNEQFF
cdr3_nt: TGTGCCAGCAGCGCCTCCCTGACTAGTCGCAATGAGCAGTTCTTC

v_call: TRBV10-3
d_call: .
j_call: TRBJ1-2
clone_size: .
cdr3_aa: CAIRDTLEGHGYTF
cdr3_nt: TGTGCCATCAGGGACACTCTCGAGGGACATGGCTACACCTTC

v_call: TRBV7-6
d_call: .
j_call: TRBJ2-3
clone_size: .
cdr3_aa: CASSTQGVIPDTQYF
cdr3_nt: TGTGCCAGCAGCACCCAAGGGGTAATCCCAGATACGCAGTATTTT

v_call: TRBV5-4
d_call: TRBD1
j_call: TRBJ1-2
clone_size: .
cdr3_aa: CGTGTGTYGYTF
cdr3_nt: TGTGGCACCGGGACAGGGACCTATGGCTACACCTTC

v_call: TRBV7-6
d_call: TRBD1
j_call: TRBJ2-5
clone_size: .
cdr3_aa: CASSPPGTASETQYF
cdr3_nt: TGTGCCAGCAGCCCCCCCGGGACAGCCTCAGAGACCCAGTACTTC

v_call: TRBV5-1
d_call: TRBD1
j_call: TRBJ1-1
clone_size: once
cdr3_aa: CASSLQTGRTTEAFF
cdr3_nt: TGCGCCAGCAGCTTACAGACAGGGAGGACCACTGAAGCTTTCTTT

v_call: TRBV30
d_call: .
j_call: TRBJ1-5
clone_size: .
cdr3_aa: CAWALGDQPQHF
cdr3_nt: TGTGCGTGGGCCCTAGGGGATCAGCCCCAGCATTTT

v_call: TRBV11-3
d_call: .
j_call: TRBJ1-2
clone_size: .
cdr3_aa: CASSLEDFYGYTF
cdr3_nt: TGTGCCAGCAGCTTAGAGGACTTCTATGGCTACACCTTC

v_call: TRBV4-3
d_call: .
j_call: TRBJ1-2
clone_size: .
cdr3_aa: CASSQVEGMGANYGYTF
cdr3_nt: TGCGCCAGCAGCCAAGTAGAGGGGATGGGAGCTAACTATGGCTACACCTTC

v_call: TRBV7-8
d_call: TRBD2
j_call: TRBJ2-3
clone_size: .
cdr3_aa: CASSLYGGRADTQYF
cdr3_nt: TGTGCCAGCAGCTTGTACGGGGGGAGGGCAGATACGCAGTATTTT

v_call: TRBV7-9
d_call: .
j_call: TRBJ1-1
clone_size: .
cdr3_aa: CASSFFENTEAFF
cdr3_nt: TGTGCCAGCAGCTTTTTTGAGAACACTGAAGCTTTCTTT

v_call: TRBV11-3
d_call: .
j_call: TRBJ1-4
clone_size: .
cdr3_aa: CASSQTDNEKLFF
cdr3_nt: TGTGCCAGCAGCCAGACAGATAATGAAAAACTGTTTTTT

v_call: TRBV20-1
d_call: .
j_call: TRBJ2-3
clone_size: .
cdr3_aa: CSASPADTQYF
cdr3_nt: TGCAGTGCTAGTCCCGCAGATACGCAGTATTTT

v_call: TRBV7-2
d_call: TRBD1
j_call: TRBJ1-2
clone_size: once
cdr3_aa: CASSFTGQGYGYTF
cdr3_nt: TGTGCCAGCAGCTTTACGGGACAGGGTTATGGCTACACCTTC

v_call: TRBV18
d_call: .
j_call: TRBJ1-3
clone_size: .
cdr3_aa: CASSSPAGSGNTIYF
cdr3_nt: TGTGCCAGCTCATCCCCCGCGGGCTCTGGAAACACCATATATTTT

v_call: TRBV19
d_call: .
j_call: TRBJ2-7
clone_size: .
cdr3_aa: CASTDNPFAAPYEQYF
cdr3_nt: TGTGCCAGTACGGACAATCCCTTCGCAGCCCCCTACGAGCAGTACTTC

v_call: TRBV19
d_call: .
j_call: TRBJ2-2
clone_size: .
cdr3_aa: CASQDSRAFPGELFF
cdr3_nt: TGTGCCAGCCAGGACTCGAGGGCCTTCCCCGGGGAGCTGTTTTTT

v_call: TRBV2
d_call: .
j_call: TRBJ1-5
clone_size: many
cdr3_aa: CASSDTSSAQPQHF
cdr3_nt: TGTGCCAGCAGTGACACCAGCTCCGCTCAGCCCCAGCATTTT

v_call: TRBV9
d_call: TRBD1
j_call: TRBJ2-7
clone_size: once
cdr3_aa: CASSPGTGYEQYF
cdr3_nt: TGTGCCAGCAGCCCCGGGACAGGCTACGAGCAGTACTTC

v_call: TRBV4-1
d_call: TRBD1
j_call: TRBJ1-2
clone_size: few
cdr3_aa: CASSQGTGNYGYTF
cdr3_nt: TGCGCCAGCAGCCAAGGGACAGGGAACTATGGCTACACCTTC

v_call: TRBV30
d_call: TRBD1
j_call: TRBJ1-6
clone_size: .
cdr3_aa: CAWGTVPDLGAPLHF
cdr3_nt: TGTGCCTGGGGGACAGTACCGGATTTGGGTGCGCCCCTCCACTTT

v_call: TRBV12-3/TRBV12-4
d_call: .
j_call: TRBJ1-1
clone_size: .
cdr3_aa: CASSYTTEAFF
cdr3_nt: TGTGCCAGCAGCTATACAACTGAAGCTTTCTTT